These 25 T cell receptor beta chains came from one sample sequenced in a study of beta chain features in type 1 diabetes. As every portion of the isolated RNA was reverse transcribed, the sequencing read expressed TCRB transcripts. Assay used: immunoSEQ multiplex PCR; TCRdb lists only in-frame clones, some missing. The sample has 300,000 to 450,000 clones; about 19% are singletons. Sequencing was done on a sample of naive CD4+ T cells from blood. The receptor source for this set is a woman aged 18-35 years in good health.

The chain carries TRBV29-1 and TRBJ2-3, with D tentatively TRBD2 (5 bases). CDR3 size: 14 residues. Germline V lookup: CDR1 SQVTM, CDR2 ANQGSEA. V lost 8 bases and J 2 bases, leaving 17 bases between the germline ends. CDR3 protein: CSLSLTGNTDTQYF. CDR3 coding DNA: TGCAGCCTCTCCCTGACGGGAAACACAGATACGCAGTATTTT.

The CDR3 spells CASSPDRASNEQFF. In DNA form, the CDR3 reads TGTGCCAGCTCCCCGGACAGGGCCAGCAATGAGCAGTTCTTC. The rearrangement joins TRBV18 to TRBJ2-1, with 8 bases matching TRBD1. The V gene end was trimmed by 6 bases and the J gene end by 6 bases; junction bases not matched to a gene: 7. The CDR3 is 14 amino acids. Germline values: CDR1 KGHSH, CDR2 LQKENI.

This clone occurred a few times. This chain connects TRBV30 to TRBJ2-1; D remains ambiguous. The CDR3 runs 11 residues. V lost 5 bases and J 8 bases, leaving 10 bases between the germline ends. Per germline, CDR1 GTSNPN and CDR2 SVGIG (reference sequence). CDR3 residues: CAWASRDEQFF. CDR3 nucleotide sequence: TGTGCCTGGGCGAGTCGCGATGAGCAGTTCTTC.

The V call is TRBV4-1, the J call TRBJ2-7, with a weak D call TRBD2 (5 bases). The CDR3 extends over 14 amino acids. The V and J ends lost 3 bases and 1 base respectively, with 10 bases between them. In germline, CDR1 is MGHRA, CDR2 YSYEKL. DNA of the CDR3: TGCGCCAGCAGCCAGCTAGGGAGTTCCTACGAGCAGTACTTC. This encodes CASSQLGSSYEQYF.

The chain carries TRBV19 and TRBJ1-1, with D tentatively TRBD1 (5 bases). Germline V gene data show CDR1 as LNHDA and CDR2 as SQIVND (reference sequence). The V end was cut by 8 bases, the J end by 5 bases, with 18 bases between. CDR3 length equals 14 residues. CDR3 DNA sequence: TGTGCCAGTCTCAGGCCGGGGGGGTCAACTGAAGCTTTCTTT. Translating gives CASLRPGGSTEAFF.

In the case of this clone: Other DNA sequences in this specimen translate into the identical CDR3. The CDR3: CAWSLRRDTEAFF. The CDR3 DNA sequence: TGTGCCTGGAGTCTTCGGCGGGACACTGAAGCTTTCTTT. This rearrangement joins TRBV30 to TRBJ1-1; no reliable D call. Trimming pared 2 bases from V and 3 bases from J, leaving 10 bases between. CDR1 GTSNPN and CDR2 SVGIG come from the germline V gene (reference sequence). The CDR3 covers 13 residues.

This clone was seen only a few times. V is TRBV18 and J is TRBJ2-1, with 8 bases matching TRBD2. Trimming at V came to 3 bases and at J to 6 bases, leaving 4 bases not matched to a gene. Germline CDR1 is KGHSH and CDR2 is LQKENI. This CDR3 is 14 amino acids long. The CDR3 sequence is CASSPVAGLNEQFF. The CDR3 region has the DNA TGTGCCAGCTCACCGGTAGCGGGACTCAATGAGCAGTTCTTC.

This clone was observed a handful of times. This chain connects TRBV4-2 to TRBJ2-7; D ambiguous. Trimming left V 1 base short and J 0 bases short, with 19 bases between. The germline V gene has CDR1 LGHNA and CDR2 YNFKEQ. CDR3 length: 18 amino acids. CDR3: CASSQVGVRDSSSYEQYF. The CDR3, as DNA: TGTGCCAGCAGCCAAGTGGGTGTGAGAGACTCAAGCTCCTACGAGCAGTACTTC.

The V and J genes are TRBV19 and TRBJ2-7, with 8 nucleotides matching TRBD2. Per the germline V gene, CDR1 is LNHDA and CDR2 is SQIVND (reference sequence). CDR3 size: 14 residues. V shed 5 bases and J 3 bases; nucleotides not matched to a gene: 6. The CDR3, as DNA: TGTGCCAGTAGTCCCCTAGCGGGTTACTACGAGCAGTACTTC. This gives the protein CASSPLAGYYEQYF.

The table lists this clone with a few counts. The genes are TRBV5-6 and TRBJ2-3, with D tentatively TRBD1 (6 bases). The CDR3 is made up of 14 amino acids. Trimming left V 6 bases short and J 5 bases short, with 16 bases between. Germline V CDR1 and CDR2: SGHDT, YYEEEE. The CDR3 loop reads CASTLGWGQDTQYF. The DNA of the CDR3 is TGTGCCAGCACCCTAGGTTGGGGGCAAGATACGCAGTATTTT. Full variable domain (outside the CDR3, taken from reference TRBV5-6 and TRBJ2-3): DAGVTQSPTHLIKTRGQQVTLRCSPKSGHDTVSWYQQALGQGPQFIFQYYEEEERQRGNFPDRFSGHQFPNYSSELNVNALLLGDSALYLCASTLGWGQDTQYFGPGTRLTVL.

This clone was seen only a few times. The CDR3 is CASSLAAGAHKQYF. The CDR3 region has the DNA TGTGCCAGCAGCTTAGCAGCGGGAGCCCACAAGCAGTACTTC. This chain links TRBV11-1 with TRBJ2-7; TRBD2 matches 8 bases. From germline, CDR1 is SGHAT and CDR2 FQDESV (reference sequence). CDR3 length: 14 amino acids. V dropped 0 bases and J dropped 8; count of bases not matched to a gene: 6. Using reference TRBV11-1 and TRBJ2-7 for the parts outside the CDR3, the full variable domain is EAEVAQSPRYKITEKSQAVAFWCDPISGHATLYWYRQILGQGPELLVQFQDESVVDDSQLPKDRFSAERLKGVDSTLKIQPAELGDSAMYLCASSLAAGAHKQYFGPGTRLTVT.

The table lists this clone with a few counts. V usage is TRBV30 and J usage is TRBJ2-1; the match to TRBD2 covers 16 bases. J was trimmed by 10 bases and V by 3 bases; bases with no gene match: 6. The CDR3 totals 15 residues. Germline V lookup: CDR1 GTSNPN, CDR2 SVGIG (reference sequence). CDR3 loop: CAWSRGTSGGGEQFF. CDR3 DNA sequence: TGTGCCTGGAGCCGCGGGACTAGCGGGGGGGGAGAGCAGTTCTTC.

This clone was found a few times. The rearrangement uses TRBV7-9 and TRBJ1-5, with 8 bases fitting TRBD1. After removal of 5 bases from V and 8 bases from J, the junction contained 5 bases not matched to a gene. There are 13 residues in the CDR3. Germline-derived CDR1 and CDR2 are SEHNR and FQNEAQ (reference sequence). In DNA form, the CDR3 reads TGTGCCAGCAGCCGGGACAGGCTGAAGCCCCAGCATTTT. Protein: CASSRDRLKPQHF. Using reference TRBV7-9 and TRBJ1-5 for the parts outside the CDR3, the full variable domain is DTGVSQNPRHKITKRGQNVTFRCDPISEHNRLYWYRQTLGQGPEFLTYFQNEAQLEKSRLLSDRFSAERPKGSFSTLEIQRTEQGDSAMYLCASSRDRLKPQHFGDGTRLSIL.

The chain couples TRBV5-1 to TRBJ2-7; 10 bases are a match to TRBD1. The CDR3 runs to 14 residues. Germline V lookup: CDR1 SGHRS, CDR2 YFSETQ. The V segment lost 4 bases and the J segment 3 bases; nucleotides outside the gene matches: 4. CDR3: CASSPGTGVYEQYF. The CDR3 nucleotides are TGCGCCAGCAGCCCCGGGACAGGGGTCTACGAGCAGTACTTC.

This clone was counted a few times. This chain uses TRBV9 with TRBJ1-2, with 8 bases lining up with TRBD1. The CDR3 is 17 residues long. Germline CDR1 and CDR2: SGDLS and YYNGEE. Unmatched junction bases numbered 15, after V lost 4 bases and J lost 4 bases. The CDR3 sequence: CASSPHWRAGGLYGYTF. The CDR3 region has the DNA TGTGCCAGCAGCCCGCACTGGCGGGCAGGGGGCCTCTATGGCTACACCTTC.

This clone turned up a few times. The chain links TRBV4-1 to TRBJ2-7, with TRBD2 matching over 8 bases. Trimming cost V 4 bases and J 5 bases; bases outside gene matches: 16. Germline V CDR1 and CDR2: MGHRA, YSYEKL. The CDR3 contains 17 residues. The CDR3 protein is CASSRGAQSGRRNEQYF. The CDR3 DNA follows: TGCGCCAGCAGCCGCGGGGCCCAGAGCGGGAGAAGGAACGAGCAGTACTTC.

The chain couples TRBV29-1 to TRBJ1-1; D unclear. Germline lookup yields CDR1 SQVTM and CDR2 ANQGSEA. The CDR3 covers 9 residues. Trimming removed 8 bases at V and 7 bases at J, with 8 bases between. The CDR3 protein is CSCGLEAFF. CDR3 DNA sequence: TGCAGCTGTGGACTTGAAGCTTTCTTT.

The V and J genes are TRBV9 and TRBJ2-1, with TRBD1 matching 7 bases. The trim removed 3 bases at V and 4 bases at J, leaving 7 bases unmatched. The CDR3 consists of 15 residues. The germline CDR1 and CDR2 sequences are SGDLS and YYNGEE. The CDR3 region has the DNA TGTGCCAGCAGCGCTGGGACAGTTTCTTACAATGAGCAGTTCTTC. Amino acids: CASSAGTVSYNEQFF.

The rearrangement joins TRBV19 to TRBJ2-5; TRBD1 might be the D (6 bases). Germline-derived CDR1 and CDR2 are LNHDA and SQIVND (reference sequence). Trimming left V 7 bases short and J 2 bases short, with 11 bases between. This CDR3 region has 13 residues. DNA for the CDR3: TGTGCCAGTAATGACAGGACTCAAGAGACCCAGTACTTC. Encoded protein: CASNDRTQETQYF. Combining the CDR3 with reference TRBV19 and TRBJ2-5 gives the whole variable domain DGGITQSPKYLFRKEGQNVTLSCEQNLNHDAMYWYRQDPGQGLRLIYYSQIVNDFQKGDIAEGYSVSREKKESFPLTVTSAQKNPTAFYLCASNDRTQETQYFGPGTRLLVL.

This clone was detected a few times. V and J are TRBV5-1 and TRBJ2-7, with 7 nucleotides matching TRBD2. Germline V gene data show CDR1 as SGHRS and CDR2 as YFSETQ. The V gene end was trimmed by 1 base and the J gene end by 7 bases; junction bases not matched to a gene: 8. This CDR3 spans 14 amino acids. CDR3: CASSLKAGTKEQYF. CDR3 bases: TGCGCCAGCAGCTTGAAGGCCGGGACTAAGGAGCAGTACTTC.

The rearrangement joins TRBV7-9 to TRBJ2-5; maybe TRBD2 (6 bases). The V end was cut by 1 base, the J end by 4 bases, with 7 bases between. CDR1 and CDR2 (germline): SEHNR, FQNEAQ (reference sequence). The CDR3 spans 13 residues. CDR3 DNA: TGTGCCAGCAGCTTAGGCGGGATAGAGACCCAGTACTTC. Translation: CASSLGGIETQYF.

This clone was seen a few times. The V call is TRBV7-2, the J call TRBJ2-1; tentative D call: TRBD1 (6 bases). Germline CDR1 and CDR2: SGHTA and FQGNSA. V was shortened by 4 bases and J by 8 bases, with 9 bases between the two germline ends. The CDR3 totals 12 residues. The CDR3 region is CASSSSGDEQFF. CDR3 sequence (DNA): TGTGCCAGCAGCTCTTCAGGGGATGAGCAGTTCTTC.

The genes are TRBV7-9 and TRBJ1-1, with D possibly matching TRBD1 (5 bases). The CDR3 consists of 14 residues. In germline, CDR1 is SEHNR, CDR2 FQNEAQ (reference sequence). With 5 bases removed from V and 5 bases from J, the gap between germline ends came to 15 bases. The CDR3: CASSAGGEGTEAFF. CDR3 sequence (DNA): TGTGCCAGCAGCGCGGGGGGGGAAGGGACTGAAGCTTTCTTT. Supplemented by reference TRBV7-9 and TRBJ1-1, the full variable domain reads DTGVSQNPRHKITKRGQNVTFRCDPISEHNRLYWYRQTLGQGPEFLTYFQNEAQLEKSRLLSDRFSAERPKGSFSTLEIQRTEQGDSAMYLCASSAGGEGTEAFFGQGTRLTVV.

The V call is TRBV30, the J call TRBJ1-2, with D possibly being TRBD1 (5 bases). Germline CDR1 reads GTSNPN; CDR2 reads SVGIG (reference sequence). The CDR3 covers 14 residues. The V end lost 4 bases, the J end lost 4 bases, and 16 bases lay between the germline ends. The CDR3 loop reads CAWNNKGFRYGYTF. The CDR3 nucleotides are TGTGCCTGGAACAATAAGGGGTTCCGCTATGGCTACACCTTC.

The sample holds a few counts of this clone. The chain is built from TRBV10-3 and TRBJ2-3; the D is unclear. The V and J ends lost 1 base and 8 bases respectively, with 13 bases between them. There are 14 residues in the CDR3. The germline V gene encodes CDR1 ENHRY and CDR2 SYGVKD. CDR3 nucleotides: TGTGCCATCAGTGAGTTGGCGGCTCGCGGTACGCAGTATTTT. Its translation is CAISELAARGTQYF.